This record covers a single T cell receptor beta chain. Its recognized antigen is unknown. Per-nucleotide qualities are absent, and no much larger clonotype sits a single base away. The data derive from a study of T cells in Graves' hyperthyroidism and ophthalmopathy (dated by TCRdb to the late 2010s). In the study overall: Peripheral blood was collected at initial diagnosis, before any treatment. Whether ophthalmopathy could be predicted prospectively was tested in an independent validation cohort made up of roughly 19 hyperthyroidism patients plus 17 patients who later progressed to ophthalmopathy. TCR Vbeta CDR3 sequencing of approximately 140 peripheral blood samples (over 40 ophthalmopathy, 75 hyperthyroidism and roughly 17 progressor patients) is reported in the paper. The approximately 98 discovery patients were randomly divided into training and test sets at a 7:3 ratio. In addition, the study compared T-cell repertoires in thyroid tissue and in blood from six Graves' hyperthyroidism patients. TCR V-J signatures able to tell the groups apart were searched for in a discovery cohort of 100 patients, of whom around 42 had Graves' ophthalmopathy and 55 to 65 had stable Graves' hyperthyroidism. After sampling, hyperthyroidism patients received methimazole starting at 30 mg daily, and ophthalmopathy patients received high-dose intravenous methylprednisolone. The investigation overall reported the following: In validation, the model predicted progression to ophthalmopathy with approximately 70% sensitivity and 72% to 85% specificity, a median of 6.5 months before onset. A 13 V-J signature model separated ophthalmopathy from stable hyperthyroidism, with nearly 90% sensitivity and about 81% specificity in cross-validation and 80%/75% in testing. Most expanded thyroid clonotypes (frequency above 0.001) were also detected in blood, suggesting blood repertoires may reflect thyroid immune responses. No statistical method was used to set the sample size in advance, and investigators knew the group allocation.

In the ophthalmopathy patients, disease was moderately to severely active, with a Clinical Activity Score of 3 or more, a NOSPECS grade of 4 or more, and a duration of less than 3 months. The study excluded patients with uncontrolled infections, other autoimmune diseases, pregnancy or lactation. Clinical symptoms, serum thyroxine and TRAb, thyroid ultrasound, and orbital computed tomography formed the basis for the diagnoses. PBMCs were isolated from more than 8 ml of fresh peripheral blood by Ficoll-Paque density gradient centrifugation. Total RNA was extracted with Trizol reagent, and quality was checked on an Agilent 2100 Bioanalyzer. Measured from the cysteine to the phenylalanine, the CDR3 is 17 residues long. Only the CDR3 DNA is retained, 51 bases long and in frame from the first base. V was cut back by 0 bases and J by 1 base, leaving a gap of 15 bases between them. The germline V gene sets CDR1 to LGHNA and CDR2 to YNFKEQ.

The TCR beta CDR3 regions were amplified from the RNA transcripts. For the first round of RT-PCR on the TCR CDR3, the HTBI primer set was used together with the Qiagen OneStep RT-PCR kit. The libraries were constructed in a second round of multiplex PCR and then size-selected and purified. Sequencing of the libraries was done on an Illumina HiSeq2000 using paired-end 100 bp reads. The original methods were these. SOAPnuke was used to process the raw data, removing reads that contained adapters or uncalled bases, had a mean Phred below 15, or lacked an exact match to the constant primer or identifier. High-quality paired reads were merged with COPE v1.2.5, and unique nucleotide sequences were defined as clonotypes. MiTCR v1.1 was used to align the clonotypes against IMGT TRBV, TRBD and TRBJ reference segments. The analysis was restricted to V-J combinations with a frequency above 0.0001, which together covered over 99% of the repertoires. A TCS score was defined as the ratio of F50 (clonal expansion) to E x V (chaos), with BLOSUM62-based TCRdist applied between CDR3 peptides within each V-J. Welch's t-statistics and random forest reduced 500 to 650 V-J features to roughly 13, which were used in a naive Bayes classifier (R e1071). The public sequencing data were trimmed at Q25 with fastp and processed into clonotypes with MiXCR by TCRdb, which kept only in-frame beta chains. Every distinct CDR3 protein forms one entry, paired with its most common genes and DNA. In this record, the V and J calls reflect TCRdb's handling and not the investigators' own analysis. The sample data list about 270,000 distinct CDR3 sequences, and approximately 21% of these were observed just once. The top ten hold roughly 60% of the sample.

This clonotype originated in a man aged 25 to 40 with Graves' ophthalmopathy. The sequenced sample consisted of blood. The chain was built from TRBV4-2 and TRBJ1-1; a tentative D call is TRBD1 (5 bases match). The nucleotide sequence reads TGTGCCAGCAGCCAAGATACCCTCCGGAGGGGGAACACTGAAGCTTTCTTT. The encoded protein is CASSQDTLRRGNTEAFF.